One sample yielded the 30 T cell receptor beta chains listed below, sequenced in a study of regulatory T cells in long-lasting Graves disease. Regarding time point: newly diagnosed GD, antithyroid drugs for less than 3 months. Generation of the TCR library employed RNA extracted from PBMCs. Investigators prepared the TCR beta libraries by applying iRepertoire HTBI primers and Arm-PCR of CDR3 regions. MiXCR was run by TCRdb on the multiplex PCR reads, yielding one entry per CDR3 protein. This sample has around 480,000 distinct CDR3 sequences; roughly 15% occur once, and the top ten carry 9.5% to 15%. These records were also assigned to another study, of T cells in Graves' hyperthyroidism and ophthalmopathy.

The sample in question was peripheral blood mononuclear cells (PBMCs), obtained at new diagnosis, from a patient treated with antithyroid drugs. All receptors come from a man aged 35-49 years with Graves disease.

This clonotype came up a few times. The CDR3 DNA follows: TGTGCCACCCGGGACAGGGCCTACAATGAGCAGTTCTTC. This encodes CATRDRAYNEQFF. The rearrangement joins TRBV27 to TRBJ2-1; 9 bases align to TRBD1. CDR1 is MNHEY, CDR2 SMNVEV, per germline (reference sequence). The CDR3 has 13 amino acids. Trimming removed 10 bases from V and 2 bases from J; junction bases left unmatched: 3.

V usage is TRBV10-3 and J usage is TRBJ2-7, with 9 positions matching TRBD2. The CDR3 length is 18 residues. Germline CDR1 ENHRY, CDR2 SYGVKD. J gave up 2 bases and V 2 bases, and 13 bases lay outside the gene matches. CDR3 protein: CAISERGTSQTRAYEQYF. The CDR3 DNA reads TGTGCCATCAGTGAGCGGGGGACTAGCCAAACTAGAGCCTACGAGCAGTACTTC.

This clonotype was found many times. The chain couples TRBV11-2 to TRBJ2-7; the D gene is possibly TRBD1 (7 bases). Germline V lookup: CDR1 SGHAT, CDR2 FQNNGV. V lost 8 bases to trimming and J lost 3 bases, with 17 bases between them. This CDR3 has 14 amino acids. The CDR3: CASGDSGYVYEQYF. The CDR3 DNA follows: TGTGCCAGCGGGGACAGCGGGTACGTCTACGAGCAGTACTTC.

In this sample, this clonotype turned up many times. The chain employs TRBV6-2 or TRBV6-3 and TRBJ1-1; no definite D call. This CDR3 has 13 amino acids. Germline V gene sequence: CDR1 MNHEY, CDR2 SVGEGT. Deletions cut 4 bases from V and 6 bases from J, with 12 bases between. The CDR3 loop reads CASSSLGRAEAFF. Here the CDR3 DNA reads TGTGCCAGCAGTTCCCTCGGACGGGCTGAAGCTTTCTTT.

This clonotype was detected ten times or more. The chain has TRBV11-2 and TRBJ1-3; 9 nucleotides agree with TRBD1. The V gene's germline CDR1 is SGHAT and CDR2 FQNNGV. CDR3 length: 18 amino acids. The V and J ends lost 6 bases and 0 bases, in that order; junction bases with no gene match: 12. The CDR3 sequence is CASRQSAPGQGSGNTIYF. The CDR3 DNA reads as TGTGCCAGCAGACAAAGTGCTCCGGGACAGGGCTCTGGAAACACCATATATTTT.

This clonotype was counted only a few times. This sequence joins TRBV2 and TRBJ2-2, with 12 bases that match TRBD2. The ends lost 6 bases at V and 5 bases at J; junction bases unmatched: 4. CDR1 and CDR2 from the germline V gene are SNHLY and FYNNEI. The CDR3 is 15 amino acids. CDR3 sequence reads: CASSLTSGSTGELFF. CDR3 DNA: TGTGCCAGCAGCTTGACTAGCGGGAGTACCGGGGAGCTGTTTTTT.

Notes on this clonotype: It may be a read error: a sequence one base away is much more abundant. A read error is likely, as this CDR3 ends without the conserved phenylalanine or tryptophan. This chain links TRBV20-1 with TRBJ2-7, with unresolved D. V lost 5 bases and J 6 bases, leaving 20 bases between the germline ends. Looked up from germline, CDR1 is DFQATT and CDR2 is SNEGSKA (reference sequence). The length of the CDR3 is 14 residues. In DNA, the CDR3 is TGCAGTGCTGACGTTCCGACCTTGGTGGGCGAGCAGTACCTC. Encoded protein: CSADVPTLVGEQYL.

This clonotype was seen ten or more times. The DNA for the CDR3 is TGTGCCAGCAGCCCCGGAAGCCATCAGCCCCAGCATTTT. It specifies CASSPGSHQPQHF. The chain is built from TRBV28 and TRBJ1-5; D unresolved. V lost 6 bases to trimming and J lost 5 bases, with 11 bases between them. The CDR3 consists of 13 residues. Germline V gene sequence: CDR1 MDHEN, CDR2 SYDVKM.

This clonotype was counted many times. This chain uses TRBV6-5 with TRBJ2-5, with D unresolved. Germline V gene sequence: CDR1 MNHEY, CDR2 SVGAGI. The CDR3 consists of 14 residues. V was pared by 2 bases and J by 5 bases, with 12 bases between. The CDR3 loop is CASSYGQPRETQYF. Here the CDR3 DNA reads TGTGCCAGCAGTTACGGGCAGCCACGGGAGACCCAGTACTTC.

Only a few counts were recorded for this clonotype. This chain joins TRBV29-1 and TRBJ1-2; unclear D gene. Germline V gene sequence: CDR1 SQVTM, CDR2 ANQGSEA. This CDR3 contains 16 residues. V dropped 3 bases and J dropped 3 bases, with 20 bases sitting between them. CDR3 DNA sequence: TGCAGCGTTGAGCGGGTCGGTGTTGGGGTTGACTATGGCTACACCTTC. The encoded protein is CSVERVGVGVDYGYTF.

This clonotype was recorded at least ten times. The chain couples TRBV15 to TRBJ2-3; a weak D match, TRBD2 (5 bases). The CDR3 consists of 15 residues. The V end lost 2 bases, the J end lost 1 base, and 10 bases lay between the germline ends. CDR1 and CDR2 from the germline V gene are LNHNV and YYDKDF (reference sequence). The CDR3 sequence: CATSRIALGTDTQYF. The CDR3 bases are TGTGCCACCAGCAGAATAGCGCTCGGCACAGATACGCAGTATTTT. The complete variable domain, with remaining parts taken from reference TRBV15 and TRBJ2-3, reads DAMVIQNPRYQVTQFGKPVTLSCSQTLNHNVMYWYQQKSSQAPKLLFHYYDKDFNNEADTPDNFQSRRPNTSFCFLDIRSPGLGDTAMYLCATSRIALGTDTQYFGPGTRLTVL.

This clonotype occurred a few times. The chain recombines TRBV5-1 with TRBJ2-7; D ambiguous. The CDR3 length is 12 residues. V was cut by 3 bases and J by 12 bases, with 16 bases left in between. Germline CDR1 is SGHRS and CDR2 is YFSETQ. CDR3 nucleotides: TGCGCCAGCAGCTCGAGTGGCGAGGTTCTGTACTTC. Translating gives CASSSSGEVLYF.

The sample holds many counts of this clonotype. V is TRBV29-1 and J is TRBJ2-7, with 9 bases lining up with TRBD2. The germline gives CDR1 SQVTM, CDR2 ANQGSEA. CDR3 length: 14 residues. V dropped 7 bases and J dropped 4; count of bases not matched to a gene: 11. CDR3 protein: CSATGAGGPYEQYF. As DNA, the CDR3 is TGCAGCGCCACGGGAGCGGGAGGCCCGTACGAGCAGTACTTC.

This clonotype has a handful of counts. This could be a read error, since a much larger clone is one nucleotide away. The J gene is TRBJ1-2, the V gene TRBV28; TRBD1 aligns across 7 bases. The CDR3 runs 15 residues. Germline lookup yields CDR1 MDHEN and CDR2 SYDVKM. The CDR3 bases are TGTGCCGGCAGACCCGCAATTTTGACAGGGAGGGGCTACACCTTC. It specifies CAGRPAILTGRGYTF.

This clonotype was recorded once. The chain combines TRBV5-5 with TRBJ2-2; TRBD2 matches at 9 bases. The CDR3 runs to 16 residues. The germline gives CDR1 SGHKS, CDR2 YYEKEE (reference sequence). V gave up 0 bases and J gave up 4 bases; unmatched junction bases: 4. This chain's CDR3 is CASSLAGTSFTGELFF. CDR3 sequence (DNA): TGTGCCAGCAGCTTGGCCGGGACTAGCTTCACCGGGGAGCTGTTTTTT. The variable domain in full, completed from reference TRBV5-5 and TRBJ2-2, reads DAGVTQSPTHLIKTRGQQVTLRCSPISGHKSVSWYQQVLGQGPQFIFQYYEKEERGRGNFPDRFSARQFPNYSSELNVNALLLGDSALYLCASSLAGTSFTGELFFGEGSRLTVL.

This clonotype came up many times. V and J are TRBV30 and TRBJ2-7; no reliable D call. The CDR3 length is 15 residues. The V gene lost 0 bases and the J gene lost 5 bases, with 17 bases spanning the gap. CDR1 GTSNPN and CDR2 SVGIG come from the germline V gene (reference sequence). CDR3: CAWSVWTGMGDEQYF. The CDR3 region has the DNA TGTGCCTGGAGTGTGTGGACCGGCATGGGCGACGAGCAGTACTTC.

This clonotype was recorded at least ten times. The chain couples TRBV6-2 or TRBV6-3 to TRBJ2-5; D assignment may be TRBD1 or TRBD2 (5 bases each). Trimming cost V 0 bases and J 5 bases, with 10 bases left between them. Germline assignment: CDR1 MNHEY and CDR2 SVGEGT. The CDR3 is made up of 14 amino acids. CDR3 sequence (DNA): TGTGCCAGCAGTTACTCGAGGGGAATGGAGACCCAGTACTTC. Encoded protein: CASSYSRGMETQYF.

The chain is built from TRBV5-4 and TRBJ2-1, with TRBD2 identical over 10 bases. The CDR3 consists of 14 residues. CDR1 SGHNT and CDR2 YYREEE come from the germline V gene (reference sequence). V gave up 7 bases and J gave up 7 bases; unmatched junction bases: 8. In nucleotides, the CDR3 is TGTGCCAGCGGTAGCGGGAGGAGTAAAAATGAGCAGTTCTTC. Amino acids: CASGSGRSKNEQFF. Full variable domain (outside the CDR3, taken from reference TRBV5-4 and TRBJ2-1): ETGVTQSPTHLIKTRGQQVTLRCSSQSGHNTVSWYQQALGQGPQFIFQYYREEENGRGNFPPRFSGLQFPNYSSELNVNALELDDSALYLCASGSGRSKNEQFFGPGTRLTVL.

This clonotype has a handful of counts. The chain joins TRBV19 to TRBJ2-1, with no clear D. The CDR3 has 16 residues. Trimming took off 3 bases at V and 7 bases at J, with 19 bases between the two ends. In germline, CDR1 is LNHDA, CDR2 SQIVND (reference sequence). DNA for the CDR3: TGTGCCAGTAGTATCCCCTCAGCCCCCCCCGGGAATGAGCAGTTCTTC. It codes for CASSIPSAPPGNEQFF.

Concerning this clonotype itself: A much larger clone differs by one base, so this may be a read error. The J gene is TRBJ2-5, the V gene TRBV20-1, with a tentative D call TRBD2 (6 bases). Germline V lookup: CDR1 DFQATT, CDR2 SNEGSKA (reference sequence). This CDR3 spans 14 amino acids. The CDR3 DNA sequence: TGCAGTGCTCTCCCGGCGGGGCCTTCTGAGACCCAGCACTTC. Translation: CSALPAGPSETQHF.

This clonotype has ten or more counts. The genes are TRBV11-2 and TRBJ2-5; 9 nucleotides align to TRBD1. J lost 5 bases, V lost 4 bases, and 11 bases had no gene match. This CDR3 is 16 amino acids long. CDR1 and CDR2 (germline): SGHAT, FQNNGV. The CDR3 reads CASSSYTDRGSETQYF. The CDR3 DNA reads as TGTGCCAGCAGCTCCTACACCGACAGGGGGAGCGAGACCCAGTACTTC.

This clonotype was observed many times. Written as DNA, the CDR3 is TGTGCCAGCAGTCGGAAGCGGACTAGCGGGAGGCCTGGCACAGATACGCAGTATTTT. This sequence encodes CASSRKRTSGRPGTDTQYF. The V and J genes are TRBV12-3 or TRBV12-4 and TRBJ2-3, with TRBD2 matching 14 bases. The ends lost 5 bases at V and 1 base at J; junction bases unmatched: 11. The CDR3 contains 19 residues.

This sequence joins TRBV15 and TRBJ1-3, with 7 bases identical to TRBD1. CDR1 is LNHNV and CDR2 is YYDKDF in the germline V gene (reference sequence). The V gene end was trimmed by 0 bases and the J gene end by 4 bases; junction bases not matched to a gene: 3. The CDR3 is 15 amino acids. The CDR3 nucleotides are TGTGCCACCAGCAGAGATCAGGGACAGGGAAACACCATATATTTT. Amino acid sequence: CATSRDQGQGNTIYF. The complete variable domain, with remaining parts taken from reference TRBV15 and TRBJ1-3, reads DAMVIQNPRYQVTQFGKPVTLSCSQTLNHNVMYWYQQKSSQAPKLLFHYYDKDFNNEADTPDNFQSRRPNTSFCFLDIRSPGLGDTAMYLCATSRDQGQGNTIYFGEGSWLTVV.

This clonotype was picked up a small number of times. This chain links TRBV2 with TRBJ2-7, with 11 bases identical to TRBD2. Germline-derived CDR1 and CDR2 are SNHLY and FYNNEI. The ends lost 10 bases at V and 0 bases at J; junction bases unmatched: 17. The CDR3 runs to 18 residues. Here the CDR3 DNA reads TGTGCCAACCTCGACCCGTTTAGCGGGAGGGCCGGCTCCTACGAGCAGTACTTC. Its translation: CANLDPFSGRAGSYEQYF.

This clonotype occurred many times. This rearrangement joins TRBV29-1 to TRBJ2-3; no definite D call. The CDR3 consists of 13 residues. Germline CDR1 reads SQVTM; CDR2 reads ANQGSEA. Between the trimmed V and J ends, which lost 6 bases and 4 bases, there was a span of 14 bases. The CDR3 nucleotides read TGCAGCGTCTTCCCTGACCGCGCAGATACGCAGTATTTT. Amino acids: CSVFPDRADTQYF.

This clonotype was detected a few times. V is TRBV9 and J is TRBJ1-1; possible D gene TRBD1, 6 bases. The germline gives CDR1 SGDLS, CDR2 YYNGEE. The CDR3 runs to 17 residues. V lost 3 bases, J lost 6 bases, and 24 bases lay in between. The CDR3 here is CASSATPQGGQHSEAFF. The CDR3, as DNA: TGTGCCAGCAGCGCAACACCACAGGGTGGGCAACACTCTGAAGCTTTCTTT.

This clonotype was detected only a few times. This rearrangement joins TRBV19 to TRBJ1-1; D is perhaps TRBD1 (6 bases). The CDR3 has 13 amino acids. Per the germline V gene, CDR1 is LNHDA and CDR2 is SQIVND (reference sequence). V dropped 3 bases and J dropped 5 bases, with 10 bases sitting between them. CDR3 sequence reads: CASSIAGVTEAFF. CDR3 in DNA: TGTGCCAGTAGTATTGCAGGGGTTACTGAAGCTTTCTTT. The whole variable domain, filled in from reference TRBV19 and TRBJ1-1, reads DGGITQSPKYLFRKEGQNVTLSCEQNLNHDAMYWYRQDPGQGLRLIYYSQIVNDFQKGDIAEGYSVSREKKESFPLTVTSAQKNPTAFYLCASSIAGVTEAFFGQGTRLTVV.

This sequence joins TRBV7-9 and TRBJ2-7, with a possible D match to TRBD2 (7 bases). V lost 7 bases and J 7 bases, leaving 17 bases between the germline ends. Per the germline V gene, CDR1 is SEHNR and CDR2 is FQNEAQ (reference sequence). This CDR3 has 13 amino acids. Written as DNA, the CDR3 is TGTGCCAGCATCGACCCGGGGGGCTGGGAGCAGTACTTC. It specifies CASIDPGGWEQYF.

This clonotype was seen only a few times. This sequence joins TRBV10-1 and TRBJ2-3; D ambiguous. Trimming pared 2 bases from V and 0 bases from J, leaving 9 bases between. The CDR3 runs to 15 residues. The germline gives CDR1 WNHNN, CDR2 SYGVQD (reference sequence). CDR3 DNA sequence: TGCGCCAGCAGTGAGGGACCGAGTAGCACAGATACGCAGTATTTT. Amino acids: CASSEGPSSTDTQYF.

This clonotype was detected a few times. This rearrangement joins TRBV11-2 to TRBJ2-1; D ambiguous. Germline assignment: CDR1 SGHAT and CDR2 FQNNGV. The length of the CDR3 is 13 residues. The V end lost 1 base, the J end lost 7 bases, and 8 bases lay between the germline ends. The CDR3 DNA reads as TGTGCCAGCAGCTTAGGCTTCCAAAATGAGCAGTTCTTC. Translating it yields CASSLGFQNEQFF.